This record looks at one T cell receptor (beta chain) sequence and its context. TCRdb called the RT-PCR reads again in MiXCR, with one record for every CDR3 protein. The table records some 570,000 distinct CDR3 sequences, 11% of them present only once. The entry originates in a study of response to subunit inactivated influenza vaccine. The same data also contributed to another study, on T cells expressing NK-cell markers. That source notes: TCR beta libraries carry UMIs added by 5'RACE template switching. From sorted CD3+CD56+NKG2C+, CD3+CD56+NKG2C- and CD3+CD56-NKG2C+ T cells came the TCR beta repertoires. In the group of eight sequenced donors, seven were HCMV-seropositive and one was seronegative. The authors applied an anti-gamma-delta TCR antibody in several experiments, and it restricted sorting to alpha-beta TCR T cells. These clonotypes also led the CD3+CD56-NKG2C+ fraction in a handful of donors.

This specimen consisted of PBMCs from blood, obtained on the day of vaccination. The clonotype originates from a middle-aged man who received an inactivated influenza vaccine.

The chain's CDR3 is CASSKLQVGHEQYF. CDR3 DNA sequence: TGTGCCAGCAGCAAATTACAAGTGGGCCACGAGCAGTACTTC. The gene calls are TRBV21-1 and TRBJ2-7; TRBD2 reflects the table's D call only, with no check against the DNA. TRBV21-1 is a pseudogene segment. The CDR3 runs to 14 residues.